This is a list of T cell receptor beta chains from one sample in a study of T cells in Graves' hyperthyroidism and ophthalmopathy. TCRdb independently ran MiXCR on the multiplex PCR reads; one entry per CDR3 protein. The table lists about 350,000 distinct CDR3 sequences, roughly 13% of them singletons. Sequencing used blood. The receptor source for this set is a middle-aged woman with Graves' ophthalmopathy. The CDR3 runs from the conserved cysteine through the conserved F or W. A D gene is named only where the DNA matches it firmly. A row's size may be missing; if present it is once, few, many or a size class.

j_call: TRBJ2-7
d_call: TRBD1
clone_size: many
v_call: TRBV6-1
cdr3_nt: TGTGCCAGCACGAGGACAGGGAGCTACGAGCAGTACTTC
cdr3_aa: CASTRTGSYEQYF

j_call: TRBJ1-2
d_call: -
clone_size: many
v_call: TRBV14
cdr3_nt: TGTGCCAGCAGCCAAAGAAACTACAGGGTGGATGGCTACACCTTC
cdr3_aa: CASSQRNYRVDGYTF

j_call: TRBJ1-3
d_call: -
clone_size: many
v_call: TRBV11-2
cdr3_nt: TGTGCCAGCAGCTTAGACGGGAGGGGCGGAAACACCATATATTTT
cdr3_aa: CASSLDGRGGNTIYF

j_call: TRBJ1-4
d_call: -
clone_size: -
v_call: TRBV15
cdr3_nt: TGTGCCACCAGCAGAGAAGTTCCTGAAAAACTGTTTTTT
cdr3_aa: CATSREVPEKLFF

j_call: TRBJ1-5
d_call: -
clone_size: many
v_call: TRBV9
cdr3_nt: TGTGCCAGCAGCGCCAGACCAGGGACGGGTCAGCCCCAGCATTTT
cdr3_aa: CASSARPGTGQPQHF

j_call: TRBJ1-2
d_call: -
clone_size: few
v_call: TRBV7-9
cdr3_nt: TGTGCCAGCAGCTTAACGAAAGGTGGCTACACCTTC
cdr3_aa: CASSLTKGGYTF

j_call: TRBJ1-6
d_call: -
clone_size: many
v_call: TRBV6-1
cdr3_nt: TGTGCCAGCAGGCTAAGGACCTATAATTCACCCCTCCACTTT
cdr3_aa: CASRLRTYNSPLHF

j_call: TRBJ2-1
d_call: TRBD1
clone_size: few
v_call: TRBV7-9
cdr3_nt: TGTGCCAGCAGCTTAAGGGGACAGGGACTTGATGAGCAGTTCTTC
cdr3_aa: CASSLRGQGLDEQFF

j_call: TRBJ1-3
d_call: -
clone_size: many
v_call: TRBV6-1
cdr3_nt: TGTGCCAGCAGTGAATCGAGAAACACCATATATTTT
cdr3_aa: CASSESRNTIYF

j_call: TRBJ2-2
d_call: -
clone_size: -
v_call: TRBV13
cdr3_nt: TGTGCCAGCAGCATCTCACAGGGTAACGCCGGGGAGCTGTTTTTT
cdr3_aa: CASSISQGNAGELFF

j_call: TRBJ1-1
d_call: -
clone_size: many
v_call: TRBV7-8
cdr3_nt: TGTGCCAGCAGCTTACATGTTTTGGCAGGCACTGAAGCTTTCTTT
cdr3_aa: CASSLHVLAGTEAFF

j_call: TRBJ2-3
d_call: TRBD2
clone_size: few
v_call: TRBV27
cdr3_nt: TGTGCCAGCAGTTTAATCGTTGTGGGACTAGGAACAGATACGCAGTATTTT
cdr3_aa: CASSLIVVGLGTDTQYF

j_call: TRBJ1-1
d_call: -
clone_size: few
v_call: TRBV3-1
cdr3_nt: TGTGCCAGCACCGGGAGCGGCCGGGGGCCTGAAGCTTTCTTT
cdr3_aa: CASTGSGRGPEAFF

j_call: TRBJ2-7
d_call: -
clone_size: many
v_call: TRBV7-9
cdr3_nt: TGTGCCAGCAGACCGACAGGTTCCTACGAGCAGTACTTC
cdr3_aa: CASRPTGSYEQYF

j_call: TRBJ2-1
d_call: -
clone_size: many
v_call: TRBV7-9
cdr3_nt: TGTGCCAGCAGCCCTAAGCTTGATTACAATGAGCAGTTCTTC
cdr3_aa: CASSPKLDYNEQFF

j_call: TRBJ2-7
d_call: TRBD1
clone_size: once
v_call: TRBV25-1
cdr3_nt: TGTGCCAGCAGTGGGACAGGGTACAAGCAGTACTTC
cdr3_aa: CASSGTGYKQYF

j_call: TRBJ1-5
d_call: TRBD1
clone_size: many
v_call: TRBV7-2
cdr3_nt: TGTGCCAGCAGCCTCAGGACAGGGAACTATCAGCCCCAGCATTTT
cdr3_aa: CASSLRTGNYQPQHF

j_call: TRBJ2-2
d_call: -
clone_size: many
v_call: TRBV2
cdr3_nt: TGTGCCAGCAGAGGGACTTCAAACACCGGGGAGCTGTTTTTT
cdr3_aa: CASRGTSNTGELFF

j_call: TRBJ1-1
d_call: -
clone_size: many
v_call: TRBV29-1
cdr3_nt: TGCAGCGTTGACCCGACAAGGGGGGTCACTGAAGCTTTCTTT
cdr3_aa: CSVDPTRGVTEAFF

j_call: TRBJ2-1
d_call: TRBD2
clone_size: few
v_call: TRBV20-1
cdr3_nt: TGCAGTGCTAGAGATCTGAGCGGGAGGGCCGACAATGAGCAGTTCTTC
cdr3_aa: CSARDLSGRADNEQFF

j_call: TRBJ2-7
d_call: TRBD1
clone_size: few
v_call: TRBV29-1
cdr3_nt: TGCAGCGTTGGGGGAACAGGGGGCGAGTACGAGCAGTACTTC
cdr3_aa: CSVGGTGGEYEQYF

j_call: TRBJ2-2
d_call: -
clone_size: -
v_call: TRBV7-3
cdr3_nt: TGTGCCAGCAGCCCACCCGCACTGCAAAAAAGGGAACCCGGGGAGCTGTTTTTT
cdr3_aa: CASSPPALQKREPGELFF

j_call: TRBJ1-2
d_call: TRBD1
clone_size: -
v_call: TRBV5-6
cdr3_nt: TGTGCCAGCAGCTCATGGGACAACAGGGGCTTCGGGTATGGCTACACCTTC
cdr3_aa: CASSSWDNRGFGYGYTF

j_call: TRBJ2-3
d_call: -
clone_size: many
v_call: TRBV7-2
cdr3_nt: TGTGCCAGCAGCCCTGGGACCACACCAGATACGCAGTATTTT
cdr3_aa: CASSPGTTPDTQYF

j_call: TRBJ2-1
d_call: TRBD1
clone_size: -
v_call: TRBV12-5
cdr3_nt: TGTGCTAGTGGCACCGGGACAGGGAATGAGCAGTTCTTC
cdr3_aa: CASGTGTGNEQFF

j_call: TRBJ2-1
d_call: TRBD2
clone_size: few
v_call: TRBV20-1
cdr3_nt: TGCAGTGCTAGACCTCTAGCGGGAGGGTTGTATGAGCAGTTCTTC
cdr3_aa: CSARPLAGGLYEQFF

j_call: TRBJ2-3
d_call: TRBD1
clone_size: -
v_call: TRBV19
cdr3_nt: TGTGCCAGTAGTATACGTTCGGCAGGGGGAACAGATACGCAGTATTTT
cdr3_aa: CASSIRSAGGTDTQYF